The T cell receptor beta chain under discussion was sequenced for a study of technical replicates of blood from several donors. Germline V lookup: CDR1 SGDLS, CDR2 YYNGEE. Between the trimmed V and J ends, which lost 3 bases and 7 bases, there was a span of 16 bases. This CDR3 has 15 residues. Libraries were prepared by immunoSEQ multiplex PCR; TCRdb keeps only in-frame clonotypes and omits some of them. The data hold approximately 89,000 clones, with over 85% observed a single time. The chain combines TRBV9 with TRBJ1-4, with unresolved D. This receptor was identified in a human donor in good health. The sequencing input was T cells isolated from PBMCs. The DNA of the CDR3 is TGTGCCAGCAGCGCCCGCTCCGGGAGAACTGAAAAACTGTTTTTT. Translating it yields CASSARSGRTEKLFF.